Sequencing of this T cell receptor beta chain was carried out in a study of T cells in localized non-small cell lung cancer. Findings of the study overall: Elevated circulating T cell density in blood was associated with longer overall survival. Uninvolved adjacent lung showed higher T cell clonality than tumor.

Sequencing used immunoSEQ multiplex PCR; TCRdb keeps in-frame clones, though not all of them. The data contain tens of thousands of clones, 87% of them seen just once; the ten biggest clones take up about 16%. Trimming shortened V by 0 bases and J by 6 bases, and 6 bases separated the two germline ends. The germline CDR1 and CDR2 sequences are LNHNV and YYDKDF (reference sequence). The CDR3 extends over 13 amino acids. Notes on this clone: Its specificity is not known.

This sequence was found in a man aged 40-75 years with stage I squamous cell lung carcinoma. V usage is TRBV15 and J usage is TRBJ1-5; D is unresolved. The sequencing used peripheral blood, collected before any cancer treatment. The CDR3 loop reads CATSRDPIQPQHF. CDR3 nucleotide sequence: TGTGCCACCAGCAGAGATCCAATTCAGCCCCAGCATTTT.